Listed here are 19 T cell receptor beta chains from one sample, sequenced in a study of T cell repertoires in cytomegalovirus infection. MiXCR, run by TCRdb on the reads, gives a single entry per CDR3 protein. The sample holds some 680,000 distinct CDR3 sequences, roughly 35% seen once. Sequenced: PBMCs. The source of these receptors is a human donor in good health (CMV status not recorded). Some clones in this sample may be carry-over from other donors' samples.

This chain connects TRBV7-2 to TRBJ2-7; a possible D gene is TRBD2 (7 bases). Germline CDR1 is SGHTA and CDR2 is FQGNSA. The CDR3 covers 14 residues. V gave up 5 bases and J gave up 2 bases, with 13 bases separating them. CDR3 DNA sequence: TGTGCCAGCAGCGGCCGAGGGGGGGCCTACGAGCAGTACTTC. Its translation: CASSGRGGAYEQYF. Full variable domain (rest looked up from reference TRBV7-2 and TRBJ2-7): GAGVSQSPSNKVTEKGKDVELRCDPISGHTALYWYRQSLGQGLEFLIYFQGNSAPDKSGLPSDRFSAERTGGSVSTLTIQRTQQEDSAVYLCASSGRGGAYEQYFGPGTRLTVT.

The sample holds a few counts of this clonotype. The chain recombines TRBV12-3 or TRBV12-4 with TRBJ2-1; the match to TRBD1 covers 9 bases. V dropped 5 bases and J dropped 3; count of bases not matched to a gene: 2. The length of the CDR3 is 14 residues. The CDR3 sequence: CASSGQGLYNEQFF. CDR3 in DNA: TGTGCCAGCAGTGGACAGGGGCTCTACAATGAGCAGTTCTTC.

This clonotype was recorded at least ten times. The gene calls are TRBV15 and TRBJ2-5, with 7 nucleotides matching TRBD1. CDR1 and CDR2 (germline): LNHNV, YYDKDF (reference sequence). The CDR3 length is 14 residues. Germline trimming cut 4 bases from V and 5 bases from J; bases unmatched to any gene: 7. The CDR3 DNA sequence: TGTGCCACCAGCAAGGACAGGACGGATGAGACCCAGTACTTC. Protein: CATSKDRTDETQYF.

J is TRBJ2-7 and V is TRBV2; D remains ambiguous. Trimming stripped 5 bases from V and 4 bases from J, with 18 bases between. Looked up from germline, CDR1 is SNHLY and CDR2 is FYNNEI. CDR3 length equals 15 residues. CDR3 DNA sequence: TGTGCCAGCAGTCCGTTCGGAGTAATGGAATACGAGCAGTACTTC. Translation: CASSPFGVMEYEQYF.

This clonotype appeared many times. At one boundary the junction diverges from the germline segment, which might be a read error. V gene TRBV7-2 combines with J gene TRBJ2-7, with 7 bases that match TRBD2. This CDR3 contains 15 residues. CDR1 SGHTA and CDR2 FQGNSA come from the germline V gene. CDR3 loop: CASSLVGGFPETAIF. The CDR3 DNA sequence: TGTGCCAGCAGCTTAGTGGGAGGGTTTCCGGAAACTGCCATCTTC.

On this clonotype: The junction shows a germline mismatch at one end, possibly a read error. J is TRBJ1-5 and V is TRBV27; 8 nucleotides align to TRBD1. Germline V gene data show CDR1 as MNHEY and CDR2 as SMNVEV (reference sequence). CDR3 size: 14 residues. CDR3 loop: CASNPAGGKQPQHF. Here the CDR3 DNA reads TGTGCCAGCAACCCGGCAGGGGGCAAACAGCCCCAGCATTTT.

CDR3 sequence: CASSYQWGPYNEQFF. CDR3 DNA sequence: TGTGCCAGCAGTTACCAATGGGGGCCATACAATGAGCAGTTCTTC. J is TRBJ2-1 and V is TRBV6-2 or TRBV6-3; D is possibly TRBD1 (6 bases). Trimming cost V 2 bases and J 4 bases, with 12 bases left between them. In germline, CDR1 is MNHEY, CDR2 SVGEGT. This CDR3 region has 15 residues.

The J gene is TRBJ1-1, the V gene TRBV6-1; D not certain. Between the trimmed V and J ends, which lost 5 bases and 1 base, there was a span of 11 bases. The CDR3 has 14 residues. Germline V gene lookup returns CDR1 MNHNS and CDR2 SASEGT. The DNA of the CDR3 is TGTGCCAGCAGTTCTCGACGGGAGAACACTGAAGCTTTCTTT. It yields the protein CASSSRRENTEAFF.

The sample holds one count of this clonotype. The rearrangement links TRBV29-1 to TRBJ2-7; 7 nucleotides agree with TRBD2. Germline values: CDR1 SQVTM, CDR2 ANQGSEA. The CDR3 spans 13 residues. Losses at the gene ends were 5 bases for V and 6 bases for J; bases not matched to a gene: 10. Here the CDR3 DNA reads TGCAGCGTTCCGGTTTTGGGCGGGAGCGAGCAGTACTTC. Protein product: CSVPVLGGSEQYF.

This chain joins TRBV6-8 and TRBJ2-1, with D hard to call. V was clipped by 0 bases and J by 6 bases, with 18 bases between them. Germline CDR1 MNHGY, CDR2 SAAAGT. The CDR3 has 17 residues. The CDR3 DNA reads TGTGCCAGCAGTTACTCGATTATTACCGCCGATACCAATGAGCAGTTCTTC. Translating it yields CASSYSIITADTNEQFF.

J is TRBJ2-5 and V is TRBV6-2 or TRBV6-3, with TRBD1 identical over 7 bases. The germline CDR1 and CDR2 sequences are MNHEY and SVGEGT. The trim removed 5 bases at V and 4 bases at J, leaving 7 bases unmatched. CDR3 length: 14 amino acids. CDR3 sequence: CASSPTGARETQYF. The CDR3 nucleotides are TGTGCCAGCAGTCCCACAGGGGCGAGAGAGACCCAGTACTTC.

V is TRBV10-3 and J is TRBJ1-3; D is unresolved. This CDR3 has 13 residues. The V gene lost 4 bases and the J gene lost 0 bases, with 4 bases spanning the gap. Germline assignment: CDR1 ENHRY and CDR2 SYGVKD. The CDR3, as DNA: TGTGCCATCAGTGGAATCTCTGGAAACACCATATATTTT. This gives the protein CAISGISGNTIYF.

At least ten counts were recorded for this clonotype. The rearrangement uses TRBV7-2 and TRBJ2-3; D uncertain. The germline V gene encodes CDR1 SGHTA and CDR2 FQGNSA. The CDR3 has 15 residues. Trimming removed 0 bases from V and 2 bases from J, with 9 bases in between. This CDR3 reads CASSLAGIFTDTQYF. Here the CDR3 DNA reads TGTGCCAGCAGCTTAGCGGGGATTTTCACAGATACGCAGTATTTT.

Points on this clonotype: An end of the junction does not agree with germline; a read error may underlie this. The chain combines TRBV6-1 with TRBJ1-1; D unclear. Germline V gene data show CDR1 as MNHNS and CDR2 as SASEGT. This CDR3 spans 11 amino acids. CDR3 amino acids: CASSEERTGIF. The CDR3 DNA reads TGTGCCAGCAGTGAAGAGCGGACCGGGATCTTT.

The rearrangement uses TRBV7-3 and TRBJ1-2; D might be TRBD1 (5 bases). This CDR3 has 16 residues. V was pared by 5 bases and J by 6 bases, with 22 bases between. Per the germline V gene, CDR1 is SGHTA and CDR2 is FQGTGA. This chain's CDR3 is CASSPTGTVLGDGYTF. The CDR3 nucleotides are TGTGCCAGCAGCCCCACGGGGACGGTCCTTGGGGATGGCTACACCTTC.

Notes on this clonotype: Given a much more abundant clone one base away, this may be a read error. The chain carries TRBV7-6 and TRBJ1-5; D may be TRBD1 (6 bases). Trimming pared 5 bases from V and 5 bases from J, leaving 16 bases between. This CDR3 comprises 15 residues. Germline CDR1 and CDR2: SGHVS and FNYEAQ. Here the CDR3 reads CASSAQGRWDQPQHF. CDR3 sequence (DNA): TGTGCCAGCAGCGCCCAGGGGAGGTGGGATCAGCCCCAGCATTTT.

In DNA form, the CDR3 reads TGCAGCGTCCCCGGGACAGGTGGATTGGGTGGCACCCAGTACTTC. It translates to CSVPGTGGLGGTQYF. J is TRBJ2-5 and V is TRBV29-1; 8 positions match TRBD1. Germline V gives CDR1 SQVTM, CDR2 ANQGSEA. There are 15 residues in the CDR3. The junction had 17 bases not matched to a gene; V was cut back by 6 bases and J by 8 bases.

Here the CDR3 DNA reads TGTGCCAGCAGCTCGAACCGGGACCGCCGGCATTTT. Translated, it gives CASSSNRDRRHF. The chain links TRBV2 to TRBJ1-5; D is perhaps TRBD1 (5 bases). This CDR3 is built from 12 residues. V shed 6 bases and J shed 15 bases, with 18 bases lying between them. CDR1 and CDR2 from the germline V gene are SNHLY and FYNNEI. The variable domain in full, completed from reference TRBV2 and TRBJ1-5, reads EPEVTQTPSHQVTQMGQEVILRCVPISNHLYFYWYRQILGQKVEFLVSFYNNEISEKSEIFDDQFSVERPDGSNFTLKIRSTKLEDSAMYFCASSSNRDRRHFGDGTRLSIL.

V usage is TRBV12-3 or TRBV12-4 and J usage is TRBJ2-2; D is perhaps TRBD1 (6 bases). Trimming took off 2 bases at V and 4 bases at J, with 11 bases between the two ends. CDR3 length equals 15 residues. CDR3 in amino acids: CASSLRGTGTGELFF. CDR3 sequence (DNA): TGTGCCAGCAGTTTAAGGGGGACGGGCACCGGGGAGCTGTTTTTT.